The 26 T cell receptor beta chains in this list originate from one sample, sequenced in a study of spatial heterogeneity in lung cancer. TCRdb reanalysed the 5' RACE reads using MiXCR and keeps one entry per CDR3 protein. Of several thousand distinct CDR3 sequences in the sample, 3.9% are singletons; the top ten hold 20% to 30%. Time point given: sample taken at primary tumor resection. Unsorted samples of tumor, nontumor lung or frozen PBMC had their whole RNA sequenced. This specimen consisted of normal lung tissue next to the tumor, obtained at surgery. Receptors originate from a female donor with early-stage non-small cell lung cancer.

In its sample, this clonotype was seen many times. For a library built for alpha chains, this beta chain is a stray read; little rests on its size. The genes are TRBV6-6 and TRBJ1-6; tentative D call: TRBD1 (5 bases). This CDR3 comprises 16 residues. The germline V gene has CDR1 MNHNY and CDR2 SVGAGI (reference sequence). The V gene lost 0 bases and the J gene lost 9 bases, with 15 bases spanning the gap. The CDR3 sequence: CASSYSEPGGGSPLHF. The CDR3 nucleotides are TGTGCCAGCAGTTACTCGGAGCCGGGCGGGGGTTCACCCCTCCACTTT.

This clonotype was observed many times. Within a library made for alpha chains, this beta chain is off target, and its count is uninformative. V and J are TRBV7-9 and TRBJ2-5; TRBD1 is a possible D gene (6 bases). The CDR3 is 15 residues long. Germline V CDR1 and CDR2: SEHNR, FQNEAQ (reference sequence). V gave up 3 bases and J gave up 3 bases, with 14 bases separating them. The CDR3 reads CASSFGAGVEETQYF. CDR3 DNA sequence: TGTGCCAGCAGCTTCGGGGCAGGGGTAGAAGAGACCCAGTACTTC.

This clonotype occurred many times. This beta chain was picked up by a library intended for alpha chains and is off target, so its count carries little meaning. V usage is TRBV12-3 or TRBV12-4 and J usage is TRBJ1-1; tentative D call: TRBD1 (5 bases). The CDR3 totals 12 residues. V was clipped by 10 bases and J by 6 bases, with 15 bases between them. The CDR3 spells CATRTGGAEAFF. The DNA for the CDR3 is TGTGCCACTCGAACAGGAGGGGCTGAAGCTTTCTTT.

Ten or more counts support this clonotype. This beta chain appears as a stray read in a library generated for alpha chains; its size is not informative. This sequence joins TRBV5-1 and TRBJ2-3; 7 bases fit TRBD1. The CDR3 totals 13 residues. Germline assignment: CDR1 SGHRS and CDR2 YFSETQ. With V trimmed by 8 bases and J by 4 bases, 7 bases remained unmatched. The CDR3 region is CASSGTVADTQYF. CDR3 sequence (DNA): TGCGCCAGTTCCGGGACAGTCGCAGATACGCAGTATTTT. Full variable domain (missing parts from reference TRBV5-1 and TRBJ2-3): KAGVTQTPRYLIKTRGQQVTLSCSPISGHRSVSWYQQTPGQGLQFLFEYFSETQRNKGNFPGRFSGRQFSNSRSEMNVSTLELGDSALYLCASSGTVADTQYFGPGTRLTVL.

This clonotype was picked up a small number of times. The library was prepared for alpha chains; this beta chain is a stray read, so its frequency means little. CDR3 nucleotide sequence: TGTGCCAGCAGTTACTCGTCGGGGTTAGGCACTGAAGCTTTCTTT. It yields the protein CASSYSSGLGTEAFF. V is TRBV6-5 and J is TRBJ1-1, with D uncertain. This CDR3 has 15 amino acids. V was clipped by 0 bases and J by 4 bases, with 12 bases between them. Germline lookup yields CDR1 MNHEY and CDR2 SVGAGI.

This clonotype was detected many times. A library made for alpha chains picked up this beta chain off target, so its size means little. This chain uses TRBV10-3 with TRBJ2-7; 8 bases line up with TRBD1. This CDR3 contains 14 residues. The ends lost 4 bases at V and 2 bases at J; junction bases unmatched: 4. The germline gives CDR1 ENHRY, CDR2 SYGVKD. CDR3 in DNA: TGTGCCATCAGTGTTAGGACAGGGACCTACGAGCAGTACTTC. It yields the protein CAISVRTGTYEQYF.

This clonotype has a count of ten or more. This beta chain came through as a stray read in a library set up for alpha chains, and its size says little. The V call is TRBV4-2, the J call TRBJ1-6; no clear D. Germline assignment: CDR1 LGHNA and CDR2 YNFKEQ. Trimming cost V 2 bases and J 3 bases, with 8 bases left between them. CDR3 size: 15 residues. The CDR3 reads CASSQSNSYNSPLHF. CDR3 DNA sequence: TGTGCCAGCAGCCAAAGTAACAGCTATAATTCACCCCTCCACTTT.

On this clonotype itself: This beta chain is off target for a library built for alpha chains, so its abundance means little. This chain connects TRBV5-1 to TRBJ2-7; D perhaps matches TRBD1 (6 bases). The CDR3 sequence is 13 residues long. The germline gives CDR1 SGHRS, CDR2 YFSETQ. V lost 4 bases, J lost 5 bases, and 13 bases lay in between. CDR3 region: CASSQGHLDEQYF. As DNA, the CDR3 is TGCGCCAGCAGCCAGGGACATCTTGACGAGCAGTACTTC.

The sample holds many counts of this clonotype. Because this beta chain is a stray read in a library intended to capture alpha chains, its abundance should not be given much weight. The chain carries TRBV5-1 and TRBJ2-2; D is unresolved. The CDR3 totals 14 residues. V dropped 6 bases and J dropped 2 bases, with 11 bases sitting between them. The V gene's germline CDR1 is SGHRS and CDR2 YFSETQ. CDR3 nucleotide sequence: TGCGCCAGCAAATTAGGCACCAACACCGGGGAGCTGTTTTTT. It encodes CASKLGTNTGELFF. Using reference TRBV5-1 and TRBJ2-2 for the parts outside the CDR3, the full variable domain is KAGVTQTPRYLIKTRGQQVTLSCSPISGHRSVSWYQQTPGQGLQFLFEYFSETQRNKGNFPGRFSGRQFSNSRSEMNVSTLELGDSALYLCASKLGTNTGELFFGEGSRLTVL.

This clonotype was counted many times. This beta chain appears as a stray read in a library generated for alpha chains; its size is not informative. The chain uses TRBV14 and TRBJ1-2; unclear D gene. The germline gives CDR1 SGHDN, CDR2 FVKESK. Trimming shortened V by 2 bases and J by 0 bases, and 7 bases separated the two germline ends. The CDR3 extends over 14 amino acids. The CDR3 sequence: CASSQRNTNYGYTF. The CDR3 DNA reads as TGTGCCAGCAGCCAACGGAATACTAACTATGGCTACACCTTC. Using reference TRBV14 and TRBJ1-2 for the parts outside the CDR3, the full variable domain is EAGVTQFPSHSVIEKGQTVTLRCDPISGHDNLYWYRRVMGKEIKFLLHFVKESKQDESGMPNNRFLAERTGGTYSTLKVQPAELEDSGVYFCASSQRNTNYGYTFGSGTRLTVV.

This clonotype was recorded many times. This beta chain is an off-target read within a library intended for alpha chains, so its frequency means little. CDR3 in DNA: TGCAGTGCTAGAATAGGGCCTTACACCGCTTTCTTT. It specifies CSARIGPYTAFF. The rearrangement links TRBV20-1 to TRBJ1-1; the D is unclear. The V and J ends lost 2 bases and 11 bases respectively, with 15 bases between them. There are 12 residues in the CDR3. CDR1 DFQATT and CDR2 SNEGSKA come from the germline V gene (reference sequence).

This clonotype was seen ten or more times. This beta chain represents an off-target read in a library built for alpha chains; its size is of limited meaning. The chain employs TRBV29-1 and TRBJ1-1; D gene uncertain. Germline CDR1 is SQVTM and CDR2 is ANQGSEA. Deletions cut 6 bases from V and 5 bases from J, with 13 bases between. CDR3 length: 12 residues. CDR3 DNA sequence: TGCAGCGTCCTTAGAACAGCTACTGAAGCTTTCTTT. This codes for CSVLRTATEAFF.

This clonotype is medium-sized. A library made for alpha chains picked up this beta chain off target, so its size means little. The chain carries TRBV7-9 and TRBJ2-3, with 10 bases matching TRBD2. Germline V CDR1 and CDR2: SEHNR, FQNEAQ (reference sequence). V lost 3 bases and J lost 1; bases outside the gene matches: 1. CDR3 size: 15 residues. DNA for the CDR3: TGTGCCAGCAGCTTGCTAGCGGGGGGCACAGATACGCAGTATTTT. Its protein is CASSLLAGGTDTQYF.

This clonotype was seen at least ten times. Within a library made for alpha chains, this beta chain is off target, and its count is uninformative. This rearrangement joins TRBV29-1 to TRBJ2-1; D is possibly TRBD2 (6 bases). Trimming took off 3 bases at V and 4 bases at J, with 13 bases between the two ends. The V gene's germline CDR1 is SQVTM and CDR2 ANQGSEA. This CDR3 has 14 residues. The chain's CDR3 is CSVDVAGLYNEQFF. Written as DNA, the CDR3 is TGCAGCGTTGACGTCGCGGGGTTATACAATGAGCAGTTCTTC.

This clonotype ranks as medium-sized. This beta chain is an off-target read within a library intended for alpha chains, so its frequency means little. The V gene is TRBV12-3 or TRBV12-4, the J gene TRBJ1-5; D is uncertain. V shed 6 bases and J shed 2 bases, with 14 bases lying between them. The CDR3 spans 15 residues. CDR3 loop: CASSPRIGGNQPQHF. The CDR3 DNA reads as TGTGCCAGCAGCCCTCGAATCGGAGGCAATCAGCCCCAGCATTTT.

This clonotype qualifies as medium-sized. Since it is a stray read in a library aimed at alpha chains, this beta chain has a size that is not meaningful. The chain uses TRBV6-6 and TRBJ2-3; 7 bases fit TRBD1. The CDR3 extends over 16 amino acids. Germline V lookup: CDR1 MNHNY, CDR2 SVGAGI (reference sequence). The trim removed 2 bases at V and 5 bases at J, leaving 10 bases unmatched. CDR3 amino acids: CASSYGVGGFGDTQYF. CDR3 sequence (DNA): TGTGCCAGCAGTTACGGGGTAGGGGGCTTTGGAGATACGCAGTATTTT.

There are many counts of this clonotype. This beta chain is a stray sequence in a library constructed for alpha chains; its clone size is not meaningful. V and J are TRBV7-2 and TRBJ2-7; 11 bases are a match to TRBD2. V shed 4 bases, J shed 4 bases, and the junction held 12 bases outside the gene matches. The CDR3 totals 17 residues. The germline gives CDR1 SGHTA, CDR2 FQGNSA. The CDR3 region is CASSSPSASGGIYEQYF. CDR3 coding DNA: TGTGCCAGCAGCTCCCCTTCAGCTAGCGGGGGGATTTACGAGCAGTACTTC.

This clonotype was recorded at least ten times. This beta chain represents an off-target read in a library built for alpha chains; its size is of limited meaning. The V gene is TRBV6-1, the J gene TRBJ2-3; a possible D gene is TRBD1 (6 bases). The V gene lost 7 bases and the J gene lost 1 base, with 18 bases spanning the gap. Per germline, CDR1 MNHNS and CDR2 SASEGT. CDR3 length equals 16 residues. The CDR3 sequence is CASTSNRVGGTDTQYF. CDR3 bases: TGTGCCAGCACCTCGAACAGGGTAGGCGGCACAGATACGCAGTATTTT.

This clonotype occurred many times. The size of this beta chain means little, since it is a stray read in a library made for alpha chains. The V call is TRBV9, the J call TRBJ2-7; tentatively, D is TRBD1 (6 bases). The CDR3 loop spans 14 amino acids. Trimming shortened V by 3 bases and J by 0 bases, and 10 bases separated the two germline ends. Germline CDR1 SGDLS, CDR2 YYNGEE. The CDR3 DNA reads as TGTGCCAGCAGCGGCGACAGGAACTCCTACGAGCAGTACTTC. Translation: CASSGDRNSYEQYF.

This clonotype was detected ten times or more. This beta chain turned up in a library designed for alpha chains; as an off-target read, its abundance says little. This chain links TRBV19 with TRBJ2-2; D gene ambiguous. Deletions cut 4 bases from V and 6 bases from J, with 18 bases between. CDR1 LNHDA and CDR2 SQIVND come from the germline V gene (reference sequence). CDR3 length equals 16 residues. The CDR3 bases are TGTGCCAGTAGTAGATTAAGAGAAATAGTCGCCGGGGAGCTGTTTTTT. The encoded protein is CASSRLREIVAGELFF.

By share, this clonotype ranks as medium-sized (0.01 to 0.1%). Since the library was made to target alpha chains, this beta chain is a stray read and its abundance is not meaningful. The chain recombines TRBV29-1 with TRBJ2-7; D unclear. V was pared by 7 bases and J by 1 base, with 14 bases between. This CDR3 spans 13 amino acids. CDR1 is SQVTM, CDR2 ANQGSEA, per germline. The CDR3 protein is CSAHDGPSYEQYF. The CDR3 DNA sequence: TGCAGCGCCCACGACGGACCTTCCTACGAGCAGTACTTC.

This clonotype came up many times. This beta chain slipped into a library made for alpha chains as a stray read, so its size is not meaningful. The genes are TRBV11-2 and TRBJ1-4; D not certain. Trimming took 7 bases from V and 12 from J, leaving 21 bases between them. This CDR3 region has 14 residues. Germline V CDR1 and CDR2: SGHAT, FQNNGV. The DNA of the CDR3 is TGTGCCAGCACTCTCGGTACCGCTCCCGGGGAACTGTTTTTT. It is translated as CASTLGTAPGELFF.

The table lists this clonotype with many counts. The size of this beta chain means little, since it is a stray read in a library made for alpha chains. The chain carries TRBV27 and TRBJ1-4; D might be TRBD1 (6 bases). CDR1 and CDR2 from the germline V gene are MNHEY and SMNVEV (reference sequence). Between the trimmed V and J ends, which lost 5 bases and 3 bases, there was a span of 16 bases. The CDR3 runs 16 residues. CDR3 amino acids: CASSLSPGQPNEKLFF. The CDR3 bases are TGTGCCAGCAGTCTCTCTCCTGGACAGCCTAATGAAAAACTGTTTTTT.

By share of the sample, this clonotype is medium-sized. Since the library was made to target alpha chains, this beta chain is a stray read and its abundance is not meaningful. The chain couples TRBV4-3 to TRBJ2-5, with no clear D. The CDR3 runs to 14 residues. In germline, CDR1 is LGHNA, CDR2 YSLEER. With 0 bases removed from V and 3 bases from J, the gap between germline ends came to 8 bases. CDR3 nucleotides: TGCGCCAGCAGCCAAGAGAGTAAAAAAGAGACCCAGTACTTC. Protein product: CASSQESKKETQYF.

This clonotype showed up many times. Because the library targeted alpha chains, this beta chain is an off-target read whose size means little. V gene TRBV6-5 combines with J gene TRBJ1-2; D not certain. Deletions cut 6 bases from V and 5 bases from J, with 7 bases between. The CDR3 consists of 11 residues. In germline, CDR1 is MNHEY, CDR2 SVGAGI. The CDR3 DNA follows: TGTGCCAGCAGATTTGATTATGGCTACACCTTC. Residues: CASRFDYGYTF.

This clonotype was picked up many times. This beta chain is an unintended read in a library built for alpha chains; its size means little. This sequence joins TRBV30 and TRBJ1-1; no reliable D call. This CDR3 region has 13 residues. CDR1 and CDR2 from the germline V gene are GTSNPN and SVGIG (reference sequence). Trimming took off 2 bases at V and 1 base at J, with 8 bases between the two ends. CDR3 in amino acids: CAWSTSGNTEAFF. The CDR3 DNA sequence: TGTGCCTGGAGTACCTCCGGGAACACTGAAGCTTTCTTT.